This T cell receptor beta chain emerged from a study of blood T cell repertoires in COVID-19. Study-level background: Acute and convalescent COVID-19 samples came from the United States, Italy and Spain. T cells, B-cell-depleted T cells, or PBMCs provided the cDNA or gDNA that served as material.

Method: immunoSEQ multiplex PCR; TCRdb's copy keeps in-frame clones and lacks some. The sample holds 74,000 or so clones, approximately 89% seen once. The CDR3 has 17 residues. Germline lookup yields CDR1 MGHDK and CDR2 SYGVNS. The junction had 9 bases not matched to a gene; V was cut back by 3 bases and J by 4 bases. The sample consisted of peripheral blood. This chain links TRBV25-1 with TRBJ1-5, with 10 nucleotides matching TRBD1. This clonotype originated in a man in his fifties or sixties with active COVID-19. DNA of the CDR3: TGTGCCAGCAGTGATCACCGGGACAGGGGCCTTAATCAGCCCCAGCATTTT. Its translation: CASSDHRDRGLNQPQHF. The whole variable domain, filled in from reference TRBV25-1 and TRBJ1-5, reads EADIYQTPRYLVIGTGKKITLECSQTMGHDKMYWYQQDPGMELHLIHYSYGVNSTEKGDLSSESTVSRIRTEHFPLTLESARPSHTSQYLCASSDHRDRGLNQPQHFGDGTRLSIL.